Only a few counts were recorded for the clone carrying this T cell receptor beta chain. Antigen unknown. The TCR beta libraries were generated through quantitative 5'-RACE incorporating molecular barcodes. TCRdb re-called the 5' RACE reads through MiXCR, storing one row per CDR3 protein. The table shows roughly 220,000 distinct CDR3 sequences, with about 17% occurring only once. This sample was taken from a study of CD8 T cells in ankylosing spondylitis. Study results and limitations: For ankylosing spondylitis blood, a TCR beta motif of several highly homologous variants appeared characteristic. Researchers report that disease-linked clones proved CD8+ and relatively rare in peripheral blood. The clones that were linked to disease were reported to be significantly enriched in matched synovial fluid samples from ankylosing spondylitis patients. Past studies reported some motif variants in reactive arthritis synovial fluid and blood.

The TCR was taken from a male donor with ankylosing spondylitis. The sequenced sample was blood, either unsorted or a sorted T cell fraction (not recorded which).

The CDR3 region has the DNA TGTGCCAGCAGCCTGAGGGGAGATTCAGGACTAGCGGCCTACAATGAGCAGTTCTTC. It specifies CASSLRGDSGLAAYNEQFF. V usage is TRBV4-2 and J usage is TRBJ2-1, with TRBD2 matching over 10 bases. V trimming: 4 bases; J trimming: 2 bases; junction bases outside the gene matches: 14. Germline V gene lookup returns CDR1 LGHNA and CDR2 YNFKEQ. The CDR3 spans 19 residues.